Listed below are T cell receptor beta chains from one sample, sequenced in a study of blood T cell repertoires in COVID-19. The assay was immunoSEQ multiplex PCR, and TCRdb's table has in-frame clones only and misses some. The sample has about 140,000 clones, around 73% seen once. Sequencing was carried out using PBMCs or T cells enriched from blood (not recorded which). Receptor source: a woman in her forties or fifties who had recovered from COVID-19. CDR3s include the opening cysteine and the closing phenylalanine or tryptophan. For some rows the clone size is stated as once, few or many, or as a class when expanded; others skip it.

size | J | V | CDR3
few | TRBJ2-1 | TRBV28 | CASRGQVVSYNEQFF
once | TRBJ1-2 | TRBV6-2/TRBV6-3 | CASSTGGGYTF
- | TRBJ1-4 | TRBV19 | CASSTGTATNEKLFF
- | TRBJ1-2 | TRBV10-3 | CAISVFAGTGSECYTF
- | TRBJ2-5 | TRBV27 | CASSLTVLGETQYF
- | TRBJ2-5 | TRBV5-1 | CASSFGTSGGMETQYF
- | TRBJ2-5 | TRBV14 | CASSQDSSATGRRVRETQYF
- | TRBJ2-5 | TRBV5-1 | CASSLGLAGSETQYF
- | TRBJ2-2 | TRBV6-6 | CASNLDSSNTGELFF
- | TRBJ1-2 | TRBV7-9 | CASSFGESNYGYTF
once | TRBJ2-7 | TRBV3-1/TRBV3-2 | CASSQVRETGVSSYEQYF
- | TRBJ2-3 | TRBV14 | CASSQDEGGRTDTQYF
- | TRBJ2-3 | TRBV5-8 | CASSLVPGVTDTQYF
- | TRBJ2-1 | TRBV5-8 | CASSLTETYNEQFF
- | TRBJ1-5 | TRBV28 | CASIRTGGYQPQHF
- | TRBJ1-5 | TRBV5-1 | CASSLFPGNSNQPQHF
many | TRBJ2-5 | TRBV19 | CASRLAGETQYF
- | TRBJ2-2 | TRBV9 | CASSFRTGAGNTGELFF
- | TRBJ1-2 | TRBV19 | CASSVFSGGYTF
- | TRBJ1-5 | TRBV28 | CASTQGLHSNQPQHF
- | TRBJ2-1 | TRBV28 | CASLGLAAYNEQFF
- | TRBJ2-5 | TRBV10-3 | CAIRGSSELAGDQETQYF
few | TRBJ2-2 | TRBV28 | CASSLWSGVRGTGELFF
few | TRBJ1-2 | TRBV7-9 | CASSLFRQTNYGYTF
- | TRBJ1-4 | TRBV6-5 | CASSPQGTKLFF
- | TRBJ1-4 | TRBV3-1/TRBV3-2 | CASSRNDRVNEKLFF
- | TRBJ2-5 | TRBV11-2 | CASSRETQYF
- | TRBJ1-5 | TRBV19 | CASSLSLNQPQHF
- | TRBJ2-5 | TRBV6-5 | CASRVAGAQETQYF
- | TRBJ1-1 | TRBV11-2 | CASSLVGSSYTEAFF
- | TRBJ2-6 | TRBV5-1 | CASSDGYSGANVLTF
once | TRBJ1-6 | TRBV5-1 | CASSFTANSPLHF
- | TRBJ1-6 | TRBV28 | CASSFFQLQGYSPLHF
- | TRBJ1-2 | TRBV6-2/TRBV6-3 | CASSYWDSYGYTF
once | TRBJ2-7 | TRBV5-1 | CASSFGLHPVGYEQYF
few | TRBJ1-5 | TRBV14 | CAKSYNQPQHF
- | TRBJ1-4 | TRBV5-1 | CASSLAGTGGLSEKLFF